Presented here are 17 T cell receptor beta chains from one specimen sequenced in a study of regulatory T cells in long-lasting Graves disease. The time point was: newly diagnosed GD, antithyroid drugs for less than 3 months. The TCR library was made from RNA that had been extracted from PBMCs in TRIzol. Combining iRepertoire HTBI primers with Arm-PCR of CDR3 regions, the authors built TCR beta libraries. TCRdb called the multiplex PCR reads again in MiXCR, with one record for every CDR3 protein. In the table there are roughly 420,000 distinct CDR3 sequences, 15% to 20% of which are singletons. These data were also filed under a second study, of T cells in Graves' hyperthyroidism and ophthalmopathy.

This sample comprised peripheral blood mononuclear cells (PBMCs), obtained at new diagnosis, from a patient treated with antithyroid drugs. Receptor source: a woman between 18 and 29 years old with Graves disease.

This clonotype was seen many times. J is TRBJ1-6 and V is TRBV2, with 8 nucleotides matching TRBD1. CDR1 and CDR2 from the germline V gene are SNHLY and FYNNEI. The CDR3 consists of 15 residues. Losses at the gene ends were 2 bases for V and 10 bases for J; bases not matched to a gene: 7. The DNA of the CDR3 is TGTGCCAGCAGTGAACAGGGGGCTAACAGATCACCCCTCCACTTT. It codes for CASSEQGANRSPLHF.

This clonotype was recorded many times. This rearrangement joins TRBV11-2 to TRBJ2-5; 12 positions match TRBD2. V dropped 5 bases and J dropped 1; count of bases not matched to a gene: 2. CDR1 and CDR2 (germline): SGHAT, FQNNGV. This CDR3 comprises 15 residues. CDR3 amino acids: CASSPGLAGQETQYF. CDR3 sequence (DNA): TGTGCCAGCAGCCCGGGACTAGCGGGCCAAGAGACCCAGTACTTC.

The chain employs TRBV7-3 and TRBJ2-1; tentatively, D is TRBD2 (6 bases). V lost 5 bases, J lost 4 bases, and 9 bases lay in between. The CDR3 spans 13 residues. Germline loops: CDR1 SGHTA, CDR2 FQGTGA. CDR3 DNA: TGTGCCAGCAGCGCCGGAGGGTACAATGAGCAGTTCTTC. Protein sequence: CASSAGGYNEQFF.

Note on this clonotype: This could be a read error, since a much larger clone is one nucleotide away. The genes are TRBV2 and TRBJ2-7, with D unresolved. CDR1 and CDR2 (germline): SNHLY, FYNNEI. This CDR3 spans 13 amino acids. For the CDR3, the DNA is TGTGCCTGCAGTAGGCGGAACTCCTACGAGCAGTACTTC. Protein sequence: CACSRRNSYEQYF.

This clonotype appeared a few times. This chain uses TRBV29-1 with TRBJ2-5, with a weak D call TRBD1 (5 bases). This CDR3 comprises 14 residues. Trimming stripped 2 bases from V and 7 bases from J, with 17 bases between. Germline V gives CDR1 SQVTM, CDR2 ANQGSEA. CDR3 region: CSVEFTVLDRTQYF. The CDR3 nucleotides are TGCAGCGTTGAATTTACTGTCCTAGACAGGACCCAGTACTTC.

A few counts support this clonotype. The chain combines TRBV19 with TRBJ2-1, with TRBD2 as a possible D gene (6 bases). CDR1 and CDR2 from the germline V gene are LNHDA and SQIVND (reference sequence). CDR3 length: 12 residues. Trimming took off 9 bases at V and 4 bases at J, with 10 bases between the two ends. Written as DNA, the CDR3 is TGTGCCAGCCGTAGCGGATACAATGAGCAGTTCTTC. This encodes CASRSGYNEQFF.

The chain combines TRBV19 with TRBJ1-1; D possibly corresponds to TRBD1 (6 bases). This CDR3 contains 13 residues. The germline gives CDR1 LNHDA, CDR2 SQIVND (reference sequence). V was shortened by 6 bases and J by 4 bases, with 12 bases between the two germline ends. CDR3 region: CASRKGGGTEAFF. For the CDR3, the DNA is TGTGCCAGTAGGAAGGGAGGGGGCACTGAAGCTTTCTTT.

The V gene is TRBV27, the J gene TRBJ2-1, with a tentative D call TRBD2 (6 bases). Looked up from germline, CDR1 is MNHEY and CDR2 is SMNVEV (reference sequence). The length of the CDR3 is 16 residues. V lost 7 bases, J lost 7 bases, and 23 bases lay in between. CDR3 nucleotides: TGTGCCAGCAACTCCCTCGGCGGGACTTCCGATAATGAGCAGTTCTTC. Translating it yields CASNSLGGTSDNEQFF.

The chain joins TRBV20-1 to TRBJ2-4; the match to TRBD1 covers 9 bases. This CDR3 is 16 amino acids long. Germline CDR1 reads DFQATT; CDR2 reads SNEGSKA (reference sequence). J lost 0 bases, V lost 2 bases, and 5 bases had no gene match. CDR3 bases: TGCAGTGCTAGATTCGCGGACAGGGGAGCCAAAAACATTCAGTACTTC. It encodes CSARFADRGAKNIQYF.

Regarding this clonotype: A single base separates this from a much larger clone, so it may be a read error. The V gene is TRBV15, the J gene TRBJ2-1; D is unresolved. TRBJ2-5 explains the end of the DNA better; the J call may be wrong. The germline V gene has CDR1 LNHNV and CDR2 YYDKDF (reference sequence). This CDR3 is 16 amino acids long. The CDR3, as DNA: TGTGCCACCAGCAGATCTACTGCCCTCTTCCAAGAGACCCAGTACTTC. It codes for CATSRSTALFQETQYF.

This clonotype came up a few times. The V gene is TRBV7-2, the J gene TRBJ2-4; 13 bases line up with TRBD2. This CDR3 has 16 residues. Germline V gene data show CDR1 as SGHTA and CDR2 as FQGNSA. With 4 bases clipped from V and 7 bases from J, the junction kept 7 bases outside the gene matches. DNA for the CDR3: TGTGCCAGCAGCTCAACTAGCGGGAGGGCCGGGAACATTCAGTACTTC. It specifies CASSSTSGRAGNIQYF.

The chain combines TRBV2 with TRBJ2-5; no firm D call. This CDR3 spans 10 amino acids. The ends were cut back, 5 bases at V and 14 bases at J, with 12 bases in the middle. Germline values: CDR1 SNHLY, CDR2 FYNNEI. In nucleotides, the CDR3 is TGTGCCAGCAGTCTAGTACCCCCATACTTC. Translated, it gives CASSLVPPYF.

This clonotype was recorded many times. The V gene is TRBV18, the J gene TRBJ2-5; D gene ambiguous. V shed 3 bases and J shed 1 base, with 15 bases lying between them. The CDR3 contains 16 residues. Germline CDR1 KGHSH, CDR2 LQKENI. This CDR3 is CASSPERTRIQETQYF. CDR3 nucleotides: TGTGCCAGCTCACCCGAAAGGACCCGAATCCAAGAGACCCAGTACTTC.

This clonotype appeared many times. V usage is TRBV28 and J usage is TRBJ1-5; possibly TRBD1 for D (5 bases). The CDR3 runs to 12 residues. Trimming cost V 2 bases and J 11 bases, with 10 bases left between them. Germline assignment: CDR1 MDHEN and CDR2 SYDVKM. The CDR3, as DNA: TGTGCCAGCAGTTTACCGGGGGTGGCCCAGCATTTT. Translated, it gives CASSLPGVAQHF.

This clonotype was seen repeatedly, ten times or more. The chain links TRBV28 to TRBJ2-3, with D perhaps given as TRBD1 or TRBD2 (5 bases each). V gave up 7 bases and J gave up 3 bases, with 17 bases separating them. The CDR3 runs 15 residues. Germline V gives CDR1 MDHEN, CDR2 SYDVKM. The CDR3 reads CASTQRGARTDTQYF. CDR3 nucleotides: TGTGCCAGCACCCAGAGGGGCGCGAGGACAGATACGCAGTATTTT. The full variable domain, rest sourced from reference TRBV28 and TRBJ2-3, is DVKVTQSSRYLVKRTGEKVFLECVQDMDHENMFWYRQDPGLGLRLIYFSYDVKMKEKGDIPEGYSVSREKKERFSLILESASTNQTSMYLCASTQRGARTDTQYFGPGTRLTVL.

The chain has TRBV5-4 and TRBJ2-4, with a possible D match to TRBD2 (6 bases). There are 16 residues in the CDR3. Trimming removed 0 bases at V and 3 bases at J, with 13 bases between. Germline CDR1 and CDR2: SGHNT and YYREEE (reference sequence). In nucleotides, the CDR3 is TGTGCCAGCAGCTTGGGGGGGGATTTTGGCAAAAACATTCAGTACTTC. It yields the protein CASSLGGDFGKNIQYF.

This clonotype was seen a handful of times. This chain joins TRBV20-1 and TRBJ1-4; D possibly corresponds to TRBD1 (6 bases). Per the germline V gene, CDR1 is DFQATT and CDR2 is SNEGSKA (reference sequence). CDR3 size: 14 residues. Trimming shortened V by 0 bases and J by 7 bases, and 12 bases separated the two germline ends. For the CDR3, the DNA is TGCAGTGCTAGAGATCCAGGGGTGGGTGAAAAACTGTTTTTT. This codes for CSARDPGVGEKLFF.